The next 29 T cell receptor beta chains were all read from a single sample in a study of shared clonotypes between healthy human individuals (dated by TCRdb to between 2020 and 2021). The method was the immunoSEQ multiplex PCR assay. TCRdb stores this immuneACCESS table with in-frame sequences only. Part of the clones is absent; in the studies checked, under half of the shortfall reflects unresolved V genes, and no reason is known for the rest. This sample lists under 1,100,000 clones; 70% to 80% were detected once. The ten top clones hold over 1.3% of the sample. Sequencing was carried out using memory CD4+ T cells sorted from blood. The label giving this sample's cell subset or site can be read as: CD45RA-negative fraction. The receptor source for this set is a man younger than 30 in good health.

V gene TRBV7-8 combines with J gene TRBJ2-1, with D uncertain. The CDR3 consists of 12 residues. Germline V gene lookup returns CDR1 SGHVS and CDR2 FQNEAQ. V was shortened by 1 base and J by 12 bases, with 10 bases between the two germline ends. The CDR3: CASSLVGVGQFF. The DNA for the CDR3 is TGTGCCAGCAGCTTAGTAGGCGTTGGGCAGTTCTTC.

About this clone: This same CDR3 is encoded by further DNA sequences in the sample. This chain links TRBV5-4 with TRBJ2-7; D not certain. The germline V gene encodes CDR1 SGHNT and CDR2 YYREEE (reference sequence). The CDR3 has 13 residues. V was cut by 0 bases and J by 4 bases, with 8 bases left in between. CDR3 amino acids: CASSLAGRYEQYF. In DNA form, the CDR3 reads TGTGCCAGCAGCTTGGCCGGAAGATACGAGCAGTACTTC.

This sequence joins TRBV18 and TRBJ1-1; TRBD1 might be the D (6 bases). From germline, CDR1 is KGHSH and CDR2 LQKENI. The CDR3 length is 15 residues. Trimming stripped 0 bases from V and 2 bases from J, with 10 bases between. The CDR3 region is CASSPPARGNTEAFF. CDR3 bases: TGTGCCAGCTCACCACCGGCCAGGGGAAACACTGAAGCTTTCTTT.

J is TRBJ2-3 and V is TRBV6-8, with 10 bases that match TRBD1. This CDR3 region has 18 residues. Germline lookup yields CDR1 MNHGY and CDR2 SAAAGT. The trim removed 3 bases at V and 4 bases at J, leaving 13 bases unmatched. CDR3 amino acids: CASSYSMVPGQGPDTQYF. In DNA form, the CDR3 reads TGTGCCAGCAGTTATTCCATGGTTCCGGGACAGGGGCCAGATACGCAGTATTTT.

V and J are TRBV27 and TRBJ1-1; unclear D gene. Deletions cut 4 bases from V and 10 bases from J, with 16 bases between. The germline CDR1 and CDR2 sequences are MNHEY and SMNVEV (reference sequence). The CDR3 is made up of 13 amino acids. The CDR3 sequence: CASSSPRARAAFF. The CDR3 nucleotides are TGTGCCAGCAGTTCACCCCGGGCCCGGGCAGCTTTCTTT.

The chain uses TRBV7-3 and TRBJ2-5; a weak D match, TRBD1 (5 bases). Trimming took 1 base from V and 2 from J, leaving 11 bases between them. Germline CDR1 SGHTA, CDR2 FQGTGA. This CDR3 region has 15 residues. The CDR3 nucleotides are TGTGCCAGCAGCTTAAGGGCAGGGCCACAAGAGACCCAGTACTTC. This codes for CASSLRAGPQETQYF.

The chain couples TRBV5-4 to TRBJ2-2, with D possibly TRBD2 on 5 matching bases. This CDR3 comprises 16 residues. Germline V gives CDR1 SGHNT, CDR2 YYREEE (reference sequence). V lost 0 bases to trimming and J lost 1 base, with 10 bases between them. The CDR3 reads CASSLARGKNTGELFF. DNA of the CDR3: TGTGCCAGCAGCTTGGCCCGGGGAAAGAACACCGGGGAGCTGTTTTTT.

This clone came up a few times. The V gene is TRBV5-6, the J gene TRBJ1-3; D is perhaps TRBD1 (5 bases). The CDR3 covers 16 residues. Per the germline V gene, CDR1 is SGHDT and CDR2 is YYEEEE. The V gene lost 0 bases and the J gene lost 0 bases, with 10 bases spanning the gap. This CDR3 reads CASSLGQPLSGNTIYF. Written as DNA, the CDR3 is TGTGCCAGCAGCTTGGGACAGCCGCTCTCTGGAAACACCATATATTTT.

V is TRBV7-9 and J is TRBJ1-1; maybe TRBD1 (6 bases). Trimming cost V 2 bases and J 4 bases, with 14 bases left between them. Germline CDR1 is SEHNR and CDR2 is FQNEAQ (reference sequence). The CDR3 is 15 amino acids. As DNA, the CDR3 is TGTGCCAGCAGCTTAAGTGGGGGGCGCGGCACTGAAGCTTTCTTT. Protein product: CASSLSGGRGTEAFF.

This clone was picked up a small number of times. In the same sample, other DNA sequences code for this CDR3. The chain uses TRBV5-1 and TRBJ2-1; the D is unclear. This CDR3 region has 14 residues. Germline V gene data show CDR1 as SGHRS and CDR2 as YFSETQ. Trimming pared 5 bases from V and 3 bases from J, leaving 12 bases between. The CDR3 coding sequence is TGCGCCAGCAGTCTCGGGTCTAGCTACAATGAGCAGTTCTTC. Encoded protein: CASSLGSSYNEQFF.

This chain links TRBV5-1 with TRBJ2-6; no definite D call. The V end lost 4 bases, the J end lost 0 bases, and 5 bases lay between the germline ends. Germline V gene sequence: CDR1 SGHRS, CDR2 YFSETQ. CDR3 size: 14 residues. This CDR3 reads CASSPNSGANVLTF. The CDR3 DNA reads as TGCGCCAGCAGCCCTAACTCTGGGGCCAACGTCCTGACTTTC.

CDR3 residues: CASSSMGTSSYGYTF. CDR3 DNA sequence: TGTGCCAGCAGCTCTATGGGGACTTCCAGTTATGGCTACACCTTC. The chain links TRBV7-8 to TRBJ1-2; D is possibly TRBD1 (5 bases). CDR3 length equals 15 residues. Looked up from germline, CDR1 is SGHVS and CDR2 is FQNEAQ. V dropped 4 bases and J dropped 5 bases, with 17 bases sitting between them.

This chain links TRBV6-6 with TRBJ1-2; 7 nucleotides align to TRBD1. The germline CDR1 and CDR2 sequences are MNHNY and SVGAGI (reference sequence). Trimming at V came to 6 bases and at J to 2 bases, leaving 3 bases not matched to a gene. This CDR3 comprises 13 residues. In nucleotides, the CDR3 is TGTGCCAGCAGCAGGGGACAGAACTATGGCTACACCTTC. Its translation is CASSRGQNYGYTF.

The chain combines TRBV27 with TRBJ2-1; 10 bases are a match to TRBD2. Looked up from germline, CDR1 is MNHEY and CDR2 is SMNVEV (reference sequence). The length of the CDR3 is 17 residues. J lost 7 bases, V lost 4 bases, and 13 bases had no gene match. This CDR3 is CASSSFPSGRSVNEQFF. In DNA, the CDR3 is TGTGCCAGCAGTTCCTTCCCTAGCGGGAGAAGTGTAAATGAGCAGTTCTTC.

This clone was detected only a few times. CDR3 nucleotides: TGTGCCAGCAGCGTAGACGACAGGGGGCTAGGAAACACCATATATTTT. Amino acids: CASSVDDRGLGNTIYF. The genes are TRBV9 and TRBJ1-3; 10 bases match TRBD1. This CDR3 has 16 residues. After removal of 0 bases from V and 4 bases from J, the junction contained 4 bases not matched to a gene. From germline, CDR1 is SGDLS and CDR2 YYNGEE. The variable domain in full, completed from reference TRBV9 and TRBJ1-3, reads DSGVTQTPKHLITATGQRVTLRCSPRSGDLSVYWYQQSLDQGLQFLIQYYNGEERAKGNILERFSAQQFPDLHSELNLSSLELGDSALYFCASSVDDRGLGNTIYFGEGSWLTVV.

The V gene is TRBV9, the J gene TRBJ1-6, with a tentative D call TRBD1 (6 bases). Per germline, CDR1 SGDLS and CDR2 YYNGEE. The ends were cut back, 5 bases at V and 5 bases at J, with 11 bases in the middle. The CDR3 runs to 14 residues. The chain's CDR3 is CASSQGPNNSPLHF. The CDR3 DNA reads TGTGCCAGCAGTCAGGGGCCCAATAATTCACCCCTCCACTTT.

The chain combines TRBV5-6 with TRBJ1-6; TRBD1 might be the D (5 bases). In germline, CDR1 is SGHDT, CDR2 YYEEEE. Trimming removed 0 bases at V and 0 bases at J, with 7 bases between. The CDR3 totals 16 residues. The CDR3 region is CASSLGGTSYNSPLHF. CDR3 coding DNA: TGTGCCAGCAGCTTGGGGGGCACCTCCTATAATTCACCCCTCCACTTT.

In its sample, this clone was seen many times. The chain uses TRBV10-2 and TRBJ2-3; TRBD2 aligns across 8 bases. The CDR3 totals 16 residues. V lost 6 bases to trimming and J lost 0 bases; unmatched junction nucleotides: 8. CDR1 and CDR2 from the germline V gene are WSHSY and SAAADI. For the CDR3, the DNA is TGCGCCAGCAGCAAGCGGGGGACGACAAGCACAGATACGCAGTATTTT. Encoded protein: CASSKRGTTSTDTQYF.

The chain has TRBV6-1 and TRBJ2-3; D not certain. Per germline, CDR1 MNHNS and CDR2 SASEGT. The germline V and J ends were trimmed by 7 bases and 0 bases, with 11 bases remaining between them. CDR3 size: 14 residues. The CDR3 loop reads CASKQSISTDTQYF. The CDR3 bases are TGTGCCAGCAAACAGTCCATTAGCACAGATACGCAGTATTTT.

This clone appeared once. This chain links TRBV10-3 with TRBJ1-3, with D hard to call. CDR1 and CDR2 (germline): ENHRY, SYGVKD. This CDR3 contains 15 residues. V gave up 6 bases and J gave up 0 bases, with 12 bases separating them. The CDR3 sequence is CAIRTSTSSGNTIYF. The CDR3 DNA sequence: TGTGCCATCAGGACTTCGACGAGCTCTGGAAACACCATATATTTT.

In its sample, this clone was seen a few times. The chain recombines TRBV11-2 with TRBJ2-3, with 8 positions matching TRBD2. This CDR3 is built from 15 residues. CDR1 is SGHAT and CDR2 is FQNNGV in the germline V gene. V lost 6 bases and J lost 6; bases outside the gene matches: 11. The CDR3 spells CASRNQRGSWDTQYF. CDR3 bases: TGTGCCAGCAGGAACCAGCGGGGGTCGTGGGATACGCAGTATTTT. Together with reference TRBV11-2 and TRBJ2-3, the CDR3 gives the full variable domain: EAGVAQSPRYKIIEKRQSVAFWCNPISGHATLYWYQQILGQGPKLLIQFQNNGVVDDSQLPKDRFSAERLKGVDSTLKIQPAKLEDSAVYLCASRNQRGSWDTQYFGPGTRLTVL.

The chain combines TRBV4-3 with TRBJ2-5; 8 bases are shared with TRBD2. The CDR3 spans 19 residues. Germline assignment: CDR1 LGHNA and CDR2 YSLEER. V lost 1 base to trimming and J lost 5 bases; unmatched junction nucleotides: 18. DNA for the CDR3: TGCGCCAGCAGCCAAGTACGTCTTTCCCCTGGCGGGAGGATGGAGACCCAGTACTTC. It codes for CASSQVRLSPGGRMETQYF.

This clone was observed a few times. This chain connects TRBV30 to TRBJ2-3; a possible D gene is TRBD1 (7 bases). Germline V gene sequence: CDR1 GTSNPN, CDR2 SVGIG (reference sequence). This CDR3 has 12 amino acids. V was shortened by 3 bases and J by 10 bases, with 14 bases between the two germline ends. The CDR3 loop is CAWRGGGTAQYF. The CDR3 coding sequence is TGTGCCTGGAGAGGGGGCGGGACCGCGCAGTATTTT.

The chain uses TRBV10-2 and TRBJ1-4; D is ambiguous. Germline loops: CDR1 WSHSY, CDR2 SAAADI. This CDR3 has 15 residues. The V gene lost 6 bases and the J gene lost 1 base, with 12 bases spanning the gap. CDR3 loop: CASRAHGETNEKLFF. CDR3 sequence (DNA): TGCGCCAGCAGGGCTCATGGAGAAACTAATGAAAAACTGTTTTTT.

V is TRBV4-2 and J is TRBJ1-3; D might be TRBD1 (5 bases). CDR3 length equals 16 residues. V lost 3 bases, J lost 7 bases, and 19 bases lay in between. Germline V lookup: CDR1 LGHNA, CDR2 YNFKEQ. This CDR3 is CASSQTTGLPVNTIYF. DNA for the CDR3: TGTGCCAGCAGCCAGACCACAGGACTACCCGTGAACACCATATATTTT.

The rearrangement joins TRBV18 to TRBJ2-3; D may be TRBD1 (5 bases). This CDR3 is built from 14 residues. CDR1 is KGHSH, CDR2 LQKENI, per germline. V was shortened by 6 bases and J by 5 bases, with 15 bases between the two germline ends. CDR3 sequence: CASSPGVTGDTQYF. CDR3 coding DNA: TGTGCCAGCTCTCCGGGTGTTACAGGAGATACGCAGTATTTT.

As to this clone: A much larger clone lies a single base off, so this may be a read error. The sample carries other DNA sequences with the same CDR3. The chain recombines TRBV7-2 with TRBJ2-1, with D tentatively TRBD1 (5 bases). The CDR3 extends over 13 amino acids. Germline CDR1 reads SGHTA; CDR2 reads FQGNSA. The V end was cut by 5 bases, the J end by 10 bases, with 15 bases between. The CDR3 DNA sequence: TGTGCCAGCAGCAAGAGACAGACCGGGGAGCAGTTCTTC. Translation gives CASSKRQTGEQFF.

The V and J genes are TRBV7-9 and TRBJ2-2, with 8 bases lining up with TRBD2. J was trimmed by 5 bases and V by 4 bases; bases with no gene match: 6. The CDR3 loop spans 15 amino acids. Per the germline V gene, CDR1 is SEHNR and CDR2 is FQNEAQ (reference sequence). The CDR3 DNA follows: TGTGCCAGCAGCTACCGCCTAGCGGGTACCGGGGAGCTGTTTTTT. It translates to CASSYRLAGTGELFF. Supplemented by reference TRBV7-9 and TRBJ2-2, the full variable domain reads DTGVSQNPRHKITKRGQNVTFRCDPISEHNRLYWYRQTLGQGPEFLTYFQNEAQLEKSRLLSDRFSAERPKGSFSTLEIQRTEQGDSAMYLCASSYRLAGTGELFFGEGSRLTVL.

There are a few counts of this clone. The chain links TRBV21-1 to TRBJ2-3; TRBD2, the table's D call, lacks a check against the DNA. TRBV21-1 constitutes a pseudogene. This CDR3 is 15 amino acids long. As DNA, the CDR3 is TGTGCCAGCAGTCCCGGGACTAGCCTGGCAGATACGCAGTATTTT. This sequence encodes CASSPGTSLADTQYF.